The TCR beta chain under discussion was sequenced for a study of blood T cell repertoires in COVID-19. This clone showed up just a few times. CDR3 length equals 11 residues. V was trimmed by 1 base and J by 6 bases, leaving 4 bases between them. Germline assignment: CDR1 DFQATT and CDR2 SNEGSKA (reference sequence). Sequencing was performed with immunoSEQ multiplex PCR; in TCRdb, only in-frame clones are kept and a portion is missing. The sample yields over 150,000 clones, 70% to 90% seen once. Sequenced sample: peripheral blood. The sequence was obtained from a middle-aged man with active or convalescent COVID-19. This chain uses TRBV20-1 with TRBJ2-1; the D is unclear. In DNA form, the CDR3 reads TGCAGTGCTAGAGGAGTCAATGAGCAGTTCTTC. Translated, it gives CSARGVNEQFF.